This T cell receptor beta chain was recorded in a study of OX40 agonist ivuxolimab in advanced cancers. There are a few counts of this clone. Here immunoSEQ multiplex PCR was the method, and the copy in TCRdb shows in-frame clones only, minus some. The data contain more than 85,000 clones, around 90% of them seen just once; the ten biggest clones take up 1.6%. The TCR originated in an adult with an advanced solid tumor such as melanoma, head and neck, liver or kidney cancer. Sequences were derived from CD4+ or CD8+ T cells sorted from blood, sampled in a trial of the OX40 agonist ivuxolimab.

The CDR3 bases are TGTGCCTGGAGTGTTACGGAGAACACTGAAGCTTTCTTT. It is translated as CAWSVTENTEAFF. This chain links TRBV30 with TRBJ1-1; D is unresolved. V lost 0 bases to trimming and J lost 1 base, with 6 bases between them. Germline V CDR1 and CDR2: GTSNPN, SVGIG (reference sequence). CDR3 length: 13 residues.